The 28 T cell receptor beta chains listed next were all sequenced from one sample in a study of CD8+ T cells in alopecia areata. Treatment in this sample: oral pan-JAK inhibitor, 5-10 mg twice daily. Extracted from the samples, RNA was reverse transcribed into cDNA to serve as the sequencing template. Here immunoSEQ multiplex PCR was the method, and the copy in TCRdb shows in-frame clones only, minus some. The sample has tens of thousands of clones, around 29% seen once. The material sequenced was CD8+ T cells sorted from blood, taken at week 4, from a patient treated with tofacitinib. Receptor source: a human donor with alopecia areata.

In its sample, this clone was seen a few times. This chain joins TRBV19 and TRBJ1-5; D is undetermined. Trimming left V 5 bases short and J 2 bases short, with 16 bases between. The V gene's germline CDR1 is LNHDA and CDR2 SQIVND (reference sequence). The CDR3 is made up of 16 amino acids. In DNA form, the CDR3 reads TGTGCCAGTAGTTTAGGGCCGGTTGGTGGCAATCAGCCCCAGCATTTT. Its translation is CASSLGPVGGNQPQHF.

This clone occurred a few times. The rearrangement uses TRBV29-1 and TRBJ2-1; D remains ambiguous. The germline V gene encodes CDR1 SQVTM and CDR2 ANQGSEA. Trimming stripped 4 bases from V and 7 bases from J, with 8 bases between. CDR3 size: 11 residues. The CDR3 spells CSVVTQNEQFF. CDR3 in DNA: TGCAGCGTTGTGACCCAAAATGAGCAGTTCTTC.

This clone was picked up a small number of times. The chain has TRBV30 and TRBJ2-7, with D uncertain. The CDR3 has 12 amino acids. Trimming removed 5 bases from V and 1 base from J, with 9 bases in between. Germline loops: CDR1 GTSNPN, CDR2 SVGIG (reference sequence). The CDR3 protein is CAWRSRSYEQYF. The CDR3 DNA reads TGTGCCTGGCGCTCCCGTTCCTACGAGCAGTACTTC. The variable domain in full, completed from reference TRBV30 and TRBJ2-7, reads SQTIHQWPATLVQPVGSPLSLECTVEGTSNPNLYWYRQAAGRGLQLLFYSVGIGQISSEVPQNLSASRPQDRQFILSSKKLLLSDSGFYLCAWRSRSYEQYFGPGTRLTVT.

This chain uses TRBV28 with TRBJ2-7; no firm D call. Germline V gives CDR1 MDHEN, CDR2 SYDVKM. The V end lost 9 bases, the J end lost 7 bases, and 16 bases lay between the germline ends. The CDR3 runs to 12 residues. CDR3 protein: CASQLGSVEQYF. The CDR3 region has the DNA TGTGCCAGTCAGCTGGGGTCGGTGGAGCAGTACTTC.

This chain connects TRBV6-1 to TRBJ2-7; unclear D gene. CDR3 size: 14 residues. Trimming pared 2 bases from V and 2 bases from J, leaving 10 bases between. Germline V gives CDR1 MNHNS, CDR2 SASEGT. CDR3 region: CASSEWAETYEQYF. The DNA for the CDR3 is TGTGCCAGCAGTGAATGGGCGGAAACCTACGAGCAGTACTTC.

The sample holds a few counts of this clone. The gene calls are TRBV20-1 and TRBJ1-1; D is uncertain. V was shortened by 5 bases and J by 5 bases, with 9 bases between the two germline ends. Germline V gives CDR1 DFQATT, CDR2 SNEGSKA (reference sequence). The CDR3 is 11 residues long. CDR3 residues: CSALRGTEAFF. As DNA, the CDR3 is TGCAGTGCTCTAAGAGGGACTGAAGCTTTCTTT.

In DNA form, the CDR3 reads TGCAGCGTTGAAGATCGACCCGCCCGAGCTGGAAACACCATATATTTT. It specifies CSVEDRPARAGNTIYF. This chain joins TRBV29-1 and TRBJ1-3, with no clear D. There are 16 residues in the CDR3. Per germline, CDR1 SQVTM and CDR2 ANQGSEA. The V end was cut by 0 bases, the J end by 2 bases, with 14 bases between.

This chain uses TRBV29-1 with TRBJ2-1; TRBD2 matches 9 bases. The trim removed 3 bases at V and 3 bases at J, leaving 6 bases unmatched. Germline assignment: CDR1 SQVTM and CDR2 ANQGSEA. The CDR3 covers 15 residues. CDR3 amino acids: CSVDGIAGVYNEQFF. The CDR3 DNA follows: TGCAGCGTTGATGGGATAGCGGGAGTCTACAATGAGCAGTTCTTC.

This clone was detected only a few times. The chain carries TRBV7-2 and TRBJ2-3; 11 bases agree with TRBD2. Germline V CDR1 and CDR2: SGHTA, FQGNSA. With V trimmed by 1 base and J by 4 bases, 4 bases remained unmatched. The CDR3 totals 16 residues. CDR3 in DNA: TGTGCCAGCAGCTTAGGTAGCGGGAGGGTCCCAGATACGCAGTATTTT. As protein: CASSLGSGRVPDTQYF.

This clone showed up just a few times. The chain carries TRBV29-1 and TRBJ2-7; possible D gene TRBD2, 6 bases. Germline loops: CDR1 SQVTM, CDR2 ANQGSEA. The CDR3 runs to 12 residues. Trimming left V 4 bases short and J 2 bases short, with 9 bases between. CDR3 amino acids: CSVGGTPYEQYF. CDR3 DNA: TGCAGCGTTGGCGGGACTCCCTACGAGCAGTACTTC.

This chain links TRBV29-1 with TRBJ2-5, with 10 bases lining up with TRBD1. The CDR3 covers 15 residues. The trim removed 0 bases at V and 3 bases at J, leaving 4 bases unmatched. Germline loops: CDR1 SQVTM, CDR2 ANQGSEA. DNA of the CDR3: TGCAGCGTTGAAGACCGGGACAGGGGAAAAGAGACCCAGTACTTC. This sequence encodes CSVEDRDRGKETQYF.

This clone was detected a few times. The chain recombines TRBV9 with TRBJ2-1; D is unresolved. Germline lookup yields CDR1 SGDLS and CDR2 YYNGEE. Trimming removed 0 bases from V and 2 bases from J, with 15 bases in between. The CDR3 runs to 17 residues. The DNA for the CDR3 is TGTGCCAGCAGCGTAGAGTGGACCCCGAGGCCCTACAATGAGCAGTTCTTC. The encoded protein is CASSVEWTPRPYNEQFF.

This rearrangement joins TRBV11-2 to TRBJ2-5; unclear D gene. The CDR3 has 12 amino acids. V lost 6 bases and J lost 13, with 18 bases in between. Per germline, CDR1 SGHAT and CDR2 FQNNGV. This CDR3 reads CASSSMDGSRYF. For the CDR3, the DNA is TGTGCCAGCAGTTCTATGGATGGCAGCCGGTACTTC.

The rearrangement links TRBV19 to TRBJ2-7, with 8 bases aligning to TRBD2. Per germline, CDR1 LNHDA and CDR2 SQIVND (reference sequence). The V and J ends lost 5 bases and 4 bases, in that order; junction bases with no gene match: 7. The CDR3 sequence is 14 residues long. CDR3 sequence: CASSYTSGRYEQYF. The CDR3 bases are TGTGCCAGTAGTTATACTAGCGGAAGATACGAGCAGTACTTC.

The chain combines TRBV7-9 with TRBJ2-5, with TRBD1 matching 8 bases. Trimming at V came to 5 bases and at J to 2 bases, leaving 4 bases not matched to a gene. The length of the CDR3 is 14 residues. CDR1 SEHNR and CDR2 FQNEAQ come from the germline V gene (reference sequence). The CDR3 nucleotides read TGTGCCAGCAGCAAGACAGGGGTACAAGAGACCCAGTACTTC. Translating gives CASSKTGVQETQYF.

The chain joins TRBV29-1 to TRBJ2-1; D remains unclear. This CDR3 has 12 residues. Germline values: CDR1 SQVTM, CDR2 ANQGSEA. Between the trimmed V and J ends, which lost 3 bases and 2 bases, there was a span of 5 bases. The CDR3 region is CSVEWTYNEQFF. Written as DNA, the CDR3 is TGCAGCGTTGAGTGGACCTACAATGAGCAGTTCTTC.

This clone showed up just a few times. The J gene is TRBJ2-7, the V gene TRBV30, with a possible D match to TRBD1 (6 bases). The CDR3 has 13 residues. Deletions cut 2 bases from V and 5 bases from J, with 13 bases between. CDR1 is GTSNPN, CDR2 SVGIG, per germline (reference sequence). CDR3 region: CAWSTGHTNEQYF. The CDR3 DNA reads TGTGCCTGGAGTACGGGACATACCAACGAGCAGTACTTC.

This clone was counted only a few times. As DNA, the CDR3 is TGTGCCAGCAGAGCGGGAGGGGACGCCGGGGAGCTGTTTTTT. This codes for CASRAGGDAGELFF. The V call is TRBV13, the J call TRBJ2-2, with TRBD2 matching 10 bases. The V gene end was trimmed by 6 bases and the J gene end by 6 bases; junction bases not matched to a gene: 4. The CDR3 covers 14 residues. From germline, CDR1 is PRHDT and CDR2 FYEKMQ (reference sequence).

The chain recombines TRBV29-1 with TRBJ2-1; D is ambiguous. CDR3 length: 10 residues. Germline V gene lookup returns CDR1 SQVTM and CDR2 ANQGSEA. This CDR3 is CSGIKVEQFF. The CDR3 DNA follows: TGCTCCGGAATCAAGGTTGAGCAGTTCTTC.

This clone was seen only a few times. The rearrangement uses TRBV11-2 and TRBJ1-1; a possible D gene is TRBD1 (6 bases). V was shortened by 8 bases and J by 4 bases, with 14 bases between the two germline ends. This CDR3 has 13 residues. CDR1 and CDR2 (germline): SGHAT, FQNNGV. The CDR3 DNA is TGTGCCAGCCGTCTGGGGGGGCCCACTGAAGCTTTCTTT. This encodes CASRLGGPTEAFF.

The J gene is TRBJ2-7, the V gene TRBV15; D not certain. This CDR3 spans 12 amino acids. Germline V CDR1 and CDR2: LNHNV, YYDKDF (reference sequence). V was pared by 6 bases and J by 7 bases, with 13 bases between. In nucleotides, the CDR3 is TGTGCCACCAGAAACCCCCCGGAGGAGCAGTACTTC. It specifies CATRNPPEEQYF.

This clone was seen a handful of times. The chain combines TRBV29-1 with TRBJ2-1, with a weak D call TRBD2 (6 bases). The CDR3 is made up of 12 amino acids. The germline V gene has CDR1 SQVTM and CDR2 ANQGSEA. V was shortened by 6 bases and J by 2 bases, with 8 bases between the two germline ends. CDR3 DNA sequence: TGCAGCGTAAGCGGGCCCTACAATGAGCAGTTCTTC. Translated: CSVSGPYNEQFF.

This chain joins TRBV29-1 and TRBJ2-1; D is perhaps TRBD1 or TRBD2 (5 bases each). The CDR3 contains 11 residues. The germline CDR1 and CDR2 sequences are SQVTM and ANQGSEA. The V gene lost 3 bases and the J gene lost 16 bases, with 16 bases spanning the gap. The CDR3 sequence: CSVDGGPVLFF. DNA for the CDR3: TGCAGCGTTGATGGGGGACCAGTTCTATTCTTC.

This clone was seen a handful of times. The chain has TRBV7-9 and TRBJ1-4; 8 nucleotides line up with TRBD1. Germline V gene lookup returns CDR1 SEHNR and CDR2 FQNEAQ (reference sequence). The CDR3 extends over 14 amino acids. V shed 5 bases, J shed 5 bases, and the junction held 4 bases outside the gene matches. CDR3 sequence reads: CASSRTGRNEKLFF. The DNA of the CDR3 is TGTGCCAGCAGCCGGACAGGGAGGAATGAAAAACTGTTTTTT. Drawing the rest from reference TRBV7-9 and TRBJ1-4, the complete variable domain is DTGVSQNPRHKITKRGQNVTFRCDPISEHNRLYWYRQTLGQGPEFLTYFQNEAQLEKSRLLSDRFSAERPKGSFSTLEIQRTEQGDSAMYLCASSRTGRNEKLFFGSGTQLSVL.

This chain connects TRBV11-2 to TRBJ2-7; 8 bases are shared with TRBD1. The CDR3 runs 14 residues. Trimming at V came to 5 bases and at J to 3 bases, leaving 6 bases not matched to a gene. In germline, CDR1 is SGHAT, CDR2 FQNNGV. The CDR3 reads CASSPGGHRYEQYF. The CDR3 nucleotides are TGTGCCAGCAGCCCAGGGGGCCACCGCTACGAGCAGTACTTC. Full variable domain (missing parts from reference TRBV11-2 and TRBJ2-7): EAGVAQSPRYKIIEKRQSVAFWCNPISGHATLYWYQQILGQGPKLLIQFQNNGVVDDSQLPKDRFSAERLKGVDSTLKIQPAKLEDSAVYLCASSPGGHRYEQYFGPGTRLTVT.

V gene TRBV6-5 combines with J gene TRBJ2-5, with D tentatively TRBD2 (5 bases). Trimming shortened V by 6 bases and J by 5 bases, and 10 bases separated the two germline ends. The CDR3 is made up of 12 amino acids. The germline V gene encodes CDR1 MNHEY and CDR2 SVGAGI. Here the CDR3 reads CASRTTAETQYF. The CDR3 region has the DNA TGTGCCAGCAGGACTACGGCGGAGACCCAGTACTTC.

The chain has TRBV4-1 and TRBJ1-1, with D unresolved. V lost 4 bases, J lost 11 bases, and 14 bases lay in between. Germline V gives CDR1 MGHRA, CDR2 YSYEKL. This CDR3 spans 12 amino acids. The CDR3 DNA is TGCGCCAGCAGCCTGGACGGCCTGGGGGCTTTCTTT. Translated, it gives CASSLDGLGAFF.

The CDR3 here is CATSSTDLGAYNEQFF. The CDR3 nucleotides read TGTGCCACCAGCAGCACTGACCTGGGGGCCTACAATGAGCAGTTCTTC. The genes are TRBV15 and TRBJ2-1; possibly TRBD1 or TRBD2 for D (5 bases each). The CDR3 is 16 residues long. The germline V gene has CDR1 LNHNV and CDR2 YYDKDF (reference sequence). The ends were cut back, 3 bases at V and 2 bases at J, with 14 bases in the middle.